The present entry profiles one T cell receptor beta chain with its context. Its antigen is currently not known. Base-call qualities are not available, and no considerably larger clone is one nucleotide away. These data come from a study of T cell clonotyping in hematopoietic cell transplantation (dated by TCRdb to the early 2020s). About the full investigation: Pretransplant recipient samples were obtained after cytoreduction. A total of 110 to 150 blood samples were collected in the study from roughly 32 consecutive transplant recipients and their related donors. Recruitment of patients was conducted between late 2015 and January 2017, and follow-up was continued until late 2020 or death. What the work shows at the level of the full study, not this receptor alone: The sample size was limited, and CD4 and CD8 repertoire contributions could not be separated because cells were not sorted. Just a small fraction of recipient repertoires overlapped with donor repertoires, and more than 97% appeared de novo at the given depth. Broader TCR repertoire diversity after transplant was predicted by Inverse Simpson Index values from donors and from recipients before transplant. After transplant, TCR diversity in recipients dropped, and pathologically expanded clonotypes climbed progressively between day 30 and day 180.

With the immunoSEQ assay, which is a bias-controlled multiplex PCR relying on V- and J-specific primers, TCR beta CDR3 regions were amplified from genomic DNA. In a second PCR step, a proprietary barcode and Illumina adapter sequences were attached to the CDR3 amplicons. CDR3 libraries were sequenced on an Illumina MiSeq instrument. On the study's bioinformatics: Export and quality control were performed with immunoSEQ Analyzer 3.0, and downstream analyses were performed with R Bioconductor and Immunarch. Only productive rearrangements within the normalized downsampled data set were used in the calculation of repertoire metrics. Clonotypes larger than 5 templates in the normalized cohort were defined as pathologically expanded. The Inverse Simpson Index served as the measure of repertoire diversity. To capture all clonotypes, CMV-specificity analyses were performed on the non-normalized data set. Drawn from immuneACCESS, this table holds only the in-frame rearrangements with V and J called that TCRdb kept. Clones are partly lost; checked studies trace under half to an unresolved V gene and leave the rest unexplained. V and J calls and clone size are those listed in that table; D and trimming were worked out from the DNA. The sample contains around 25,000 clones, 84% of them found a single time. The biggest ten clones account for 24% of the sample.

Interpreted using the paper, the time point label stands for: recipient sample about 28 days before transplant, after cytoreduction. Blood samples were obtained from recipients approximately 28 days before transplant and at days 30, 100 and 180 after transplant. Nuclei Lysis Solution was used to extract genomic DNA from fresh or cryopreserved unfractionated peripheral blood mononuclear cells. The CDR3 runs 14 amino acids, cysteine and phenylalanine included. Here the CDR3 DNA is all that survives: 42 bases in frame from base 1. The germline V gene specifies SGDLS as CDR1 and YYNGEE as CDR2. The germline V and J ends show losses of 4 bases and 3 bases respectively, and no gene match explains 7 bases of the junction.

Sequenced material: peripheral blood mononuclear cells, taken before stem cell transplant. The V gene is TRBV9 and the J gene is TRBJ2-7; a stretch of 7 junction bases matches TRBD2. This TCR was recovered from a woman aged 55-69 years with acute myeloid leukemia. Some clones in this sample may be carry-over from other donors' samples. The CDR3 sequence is CASSPQTSHYEQYF. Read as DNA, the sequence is TGTGCCAGCAGCCCACAGACTAGCCACTACGAGCAGTACTTC.